This TCR beta chain was recorded in a study of CD8 T cells in ankylosing spondylitis. Germline V gives CDR1 DFQATT, CDR2 SNEGSKA (reference sequence). Between the trimmed V and J ends, which lost 2 bases and 1 base, there was a span of 9 bases. The CDR3 runs 14 residues. In regard to this clonotype: Its antigen is as yet unknown.

Quantitative 5'-RACE with molecular barcodes generated TCR beta libraries. TCRdb independently ran MiXCR on the 5' RACE reads; one entry per CDR3 protein. This table holds hundreds of thousands of distinct CDR3 sequences, roughly an eighth found once. Study-wide points: Disease-linked clones displayed a CD8+ phenotype and appeared relatively rarely in peripheral blood. A TCR beta motif of roughly eight highly homologous variants seemed to mark ankylosing spondylitis blood. A subset of motif variants has previously been described in the synovial fluid and blood of reactive arthritis. Significant enrichment of disease-linked clones was reportedly seen in matched ankylosing spondylitis synovial fluid.

The chain uses TRBV20-1 and TRBJ2-1; perhaps TRBD2 as D (5 bases). The material sequenced was blood, either unsorted or a sorted T cell fraction (not recorded which). The receptor was derived from a male donor with ankylosing spondylitis. In nucleotides, the CDR3 is TGCAGTGCTAGAAGCGGCAGATCCTACAATGAGCAGTTCTTC. Its translation: CSARSGRSYNEQFF.